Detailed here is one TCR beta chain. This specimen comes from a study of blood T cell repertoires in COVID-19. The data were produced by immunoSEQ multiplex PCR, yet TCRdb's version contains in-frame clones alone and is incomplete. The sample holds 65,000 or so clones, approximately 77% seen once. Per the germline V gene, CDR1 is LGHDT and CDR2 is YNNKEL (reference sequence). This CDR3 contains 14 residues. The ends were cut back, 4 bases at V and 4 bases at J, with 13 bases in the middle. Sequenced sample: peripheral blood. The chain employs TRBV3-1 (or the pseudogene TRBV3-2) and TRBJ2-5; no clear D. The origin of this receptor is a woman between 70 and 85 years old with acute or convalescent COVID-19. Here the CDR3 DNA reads TGTGCCAGCAGCCCCACTGTTTCAGGAGAGACCCAGTACTTC. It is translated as CASSPTVSGETQYF.